The rows below give T cell receptor beta chains drawn from one sample of a study of beta chain features in type 1 diabetes. Sequenced by immunoSEQ multiplex PCR; TCRdb stores in-frame clones only, minus some. The table has a few hundred thousand clones, about 15% seen once; the top ten hold roughly 0.038%. Sequences were obtained from naive CD4+ T cells from blood. Receptors originate from a man aged 25-45 years in good health. Both conserved end residues are part of each CDR3. D genes are given only for firm matches. For some rows the clone size is stated as once, few or many, or as a class when expanded; others skip it.

J: TRBJ1-1
D: -
size: -
V: TRBV18
DNA: TGTGCCAGCTCGGCAGTGAACACTGAAGCTTTCTTT
CDR3: CASSAVNTEAFF

J: TRBJ2-6
D: -
size: few
V: TRBV29-1
DNA: TGCGCGGGATCAGCATTAGCTAACGGGGCCAACGTCCTGACTTTC
CDR3: CAGSALANGANVLTF

J: TRBJ1-4
D: -
size: -
V: TRBV5-1
DNA: TGCGCCAGCAGGCAAGAGGCGGTTTTAGAAAAACTGTTTTTT
CDR3: CASRQEAVLEKLFF

J: TRBJ1-3
D: -
size: -
V: TRBV21-1
DNA: TGTGCCAGCACTAGCTCTGGAAACACCATATATTTT
CDR3: CASTSSGNTIYF

J: TRBJ1-3
D: -
size: -
V: TRBV7-9
DNA: TGTGCCAGCAGCTTAGCGGGCAGGGCTGGAAACACCATATATTTT
CDR3: CASSLAGRAGNTIYF

J: TRBJ2-5
D: TRBD1
size: -
V: TRBV4-3
DNA: TGCGCCAGCAGCCAAACAGGGGGCTGGAGAGAGACCCAGTACTTC
CDR3: CASSQTGGWRETQYF

J: TRBJ2-1
D: -
size: few
V: TRBV27
DNA: TGTGCCAGCAGCACCCTTAAGACAGGGAGGAATGAGCAGTTCTTC
CDR3: CASSTLKTGRNEQFF

J: TRBJ2-3
D: -
size: -
V: TRBV11-2
DNA: TGTGCCAGCAGCTTGGGGCGTTCAGATACGCAGTATTTT
CDR3: CASSLGRSDTQYF

J: TRBJ2-3
D: -
size: -
V: TRBV27
DNA: TGTGCCAGCAGTTTGGGGAGACCCAGCACAGATACGCAGTATTTT
CDR3: CASSLGRPSTDTQYF

J: TRBJ2-1
D: -
size: few
V: TRBV4-2
DNA: TGTGCCAGCAGCCAAGATCTCAGATCGGGGGAGCAGTTCTTC
CDR3: CASSQDLRSGEQFF

J: TRBJ2-3
D: TRBD2
size: -
V: TRBV2
DNA: TGTGCCAGCAGCGTGAGGCTAGCGGAAGATACGCAGTATTTT
CDR3: CASSVRLAEDTQYF

J: TRBJ2-3
D: TRBD1
size: -
V: TRBV7-2
DNA: TGTGCCAGCAGCTTAAGGGACAGGAGCACAGATACGCAGTATTTT
CDR3: CASSLRDRSTDTQYF

J: TRBJ2-1
D: -
size: -
V: TRBV9
DNA: TGTGCCAGCAGCGTAGTTCAGCCTAGAGCTTACAATGAGCAGTTCTTC
CDR3: CASSVVQPRAYNEQFF